The text below deals with one T cell receptor (beta chain). V lost 5 bases and J 0 bases, leaving 14 bases between the germline ends. Germline V CDR1 and CDR2: PRHDT, FYEKMQ (reference sequence). This CDR3 has 16 amino acids. The record originates from a study of blood T cell repertoires in COVID-19. Assignment of participants to cohorts was predicated upon participant-reported clinical history. Profiled with immunoSEQ multiplex PCR; TCRdb holds only in-frame clones, not every one. This sample has 350,000 to 400,000 clones, with around 87% found just once. The sequence derives from a man aged 40-50 years in a cohort exposed to, infected with or recovered from COVID-19 (not recorded which). The rearrangement uses TRBV13 and TRBJ2-1, with D possibly TRBD1 on 6 matching bases. The material sequenced was PBMCs or T cells enriched from blood (not recorded which). The CDR3 sequence is CASSAGTTFSYNEQFF. The CDR3, as DNA: TGTGCCAGCAGCGCAGGGACAACCTTCTCCTACAATGAGCAGTTCTTC.